Listed below are T cell receptor beta chains from one sample, sequenced in a study of cytomegalovirus exposure and HLA in healthy donors. The protocol was immunoSEQ multiplex PCR, while the TCRdb copy is restricted to in-frame clones and leaves out a portion. The profile covers about 190,000 clones, with almost 80% appearing a single time and 1.6% taken by the ten largest. The sample consisted of PBMCs. These receptors all stem from a woman aged 18-35 years in good health and CMV-seronegative. The CDR3 runs from the conserved cysteine through the conserved F or W. The D gene is left open where the match is weak. Expanded clones are given a class, and other clones once, few, many or no size at all.

j_call,d_call,clone_size,v_call,cdr3_nt,cdr3_aa
TRBJ2-1,-,-,TRBV27,TGTGCCAGCAGTTTATCGGCGGGAAGCTCCTACAATGAGCAGTTCTTC,CASSLSAGSSYNEQFF
TRBJ2-1,TRBD2,few,TRBV5-4,TGTGCCAGCAGCCTTAAGCGACTAGGGCGGGAGTACAATGAGCAGTTCTTC,CASSLKRLGREYNEQFF
TRBJ2-1,TRBD2,few,TRBV7-2,TGTGCCAGCAGCGCCAGCCGGGGGGGCCCGTACAATGAGCAGTTCTTC,CASSASRGGPYNEQFF
TRBJ2-3,TRBD2,-,TRBV28,TGTGCCAGCAAAAAACTAGCGGGGGGAACAGATACGCAGTATTTT,CASKKLAGGTDTQYF
TRBJ1-4,-,-,TRBV27,TGTGCCAGCAGTTTACGGGGGACGGCTAATGAAAAACTGTTTTTT,CASSLRGTANEKLFF
TRBJ1-5,-,-,TRBV28,TGTGCCAGCAGTACCCAGGGGAATCAGCCCCAGCATTTT,CASSTQGNQPQHF
TRBJ2-7,TRBD1,-,TRBV7-6,TGTGCCAGCAGCCGGGACAGGGTCCACGAGCAGTACTTC,CASSRDRVHEQYF
TRBJ1-1,TRBD1,-,TRBV29-1,TGCAGCTTTAGACAGGGATTGGACACTGAAGCTTTCTTT,CSFRQGLDTEAFF
TRBJ2-1,TRBD2,-,TRBV5-5,TGTGCCAGCAGCTTGGCGATCCCGGGGGGGGAACCCTACAATGAGCAGTTCTTC,CASSLAIPGGEPYNEQFF
TRBJ2-5,-,-,TRBV5-1,TGCGCCAGCAGTTTTTCCGGGACACAAGAGACCCAGTACTTC,CASSFSGTQETQYF
TRBJ2-5,-,once,TRBV20-1,TGCAGGGCAGGGTTTTTGGAGACCCAGTACTTC,CRAGFLETQYF
TRBJ1-6,-,-,TRBV7-6,TGTGCCAGCAGCTTAGGGCGGGGAAGTAATTCACCCCTCCACTTT,CASSLGRGSNSPLHF
TRBJ2-7,-,-,TRBV12-1,TGTGCCAGCAGCTTGTCTAGCGGGAGATTGGGTGTCGAGCAGTACTTC,CASSLSSGRLGVEQYF
TRBJ1-4,TRBD1,-,TRBV6-1,TGTGCCAGCACCCCTGACAGGGGTCGACTGTTTTTT,CASTPDRGRLFF